This is a list of T cell receptor beta chains from one sample in a study of PD-L1 blockade in urothelial cancer. Libraries were prepared by immunoSEQ multiplex PCR; TCRdb keeps only in-frame clonotypes and omits some of them. The table has around 48,000 clones, around 86% seen once. The sequencing here drew on PBMCs, taken around atezolizumab (anti-PD-L1) treatment. These receptors came from a man aged 55 to 70 with urothelial cancer. Both conserved end residues are part of each CDR3. The D gene is left open where the match is weak. Size is omitted from some rows. Given values are once, few, many or a class for expanded clones.

v_call: TRBV4-3; j_call: TRBJ2-4; clone_size: .; d_call: .; cdr3_nt: TGCGCCAGCAGCCAAGTTGTCAGGGAAAACATTCAGTACTTC; cdr3_aa: CASSQVVRENIQYF
v_call: TRBV20-1; j_call: TRBJ2-1; clone_size: .; d_call: .; cdr3_nt: TGCAGTGCTAGTCGTTACAATGAGCAGTTCTTC; cdr3_aa: CSASRYNEQFF
v_call: TRBV21-1; j_call: TRBJ1-2; clone_size: .; d_call: .; cdr3_nt: TGTGCCAGCAGCAACGGACAGGCCGCTAACTATGGCTACACCTTC; cdr3_aa: CASSNGQAANYGYTF
v_call: TRBV27; j_call: TRBJ2-7; clone_size: .; d_call: .; cdr3_nt: TGTGCCAGCAGTCCAGGGGTGGGACGAAAGGCCGAGCAGTACTTC; cdr3_aa: CASSPGVGRKAEQYF
v_call: TRBV5-4; j_call: TRBJ1-2; clone_size: once; d_call: .; cdr3_nt: TGTGCCAGCAGCTTGTACACCTCCTATGGCTACACCTTC; cdr3_aa: CASSLYTSYGYTF
v_call: TRBV6-5; j_call: TRBJ2-3; clone_size: few; d_call: TRBD1; cdr3_nt: TGTGCCAGCAGTCGGACAGGGCGCACAGATACGCAGTATTTT; cdr3_aa: CASSRTGRTDTQYF
v_call: TRBV11-2; j_call: TRBJ2-7; clone_size: .; d_call: TRBD2; cdr3_nt: TGTGCCAGCAGCTGGGCAGGACTAGCGGGGTCCTACGAGCAGTACTTC; cdr3_aa: CASSWAGLAGSYEQYF
v_call: TRBV7-2; j_call: TRBJ2-5; clone_size: .; d_call: .; cdr3_nt: TGTGCCAGCAGCTTAGCAGTAGGTGGGGGCCTCCAAGAGACCCAGTACTTC; cdr3_aa: CASSLAVGGGLQETQYF
v_call: TRBV6-1; j_call: TRBJ2-3; clone_size: .; d_call: TRBD2; cdr3_nt: TGTGCCAGCAGTGGATTAGCGGGGGTACCGGATACGCAGTATTTT; cdr3_aa: CASSGLAGVPDTQYF
v_call: TRBV6-6; j_call: TRBJ2-7; clone_size: once; d_call: .; cdr3_nt: TGTGCCAGCAGACCCGGGACAGCGGGCTACGAGCAGTACTTC; cdr3_aa: CASRPGTAGYEQYF
v_call: TRBV6-5; j_call: TRBJ2-7; clone_size: .; d_call: .; cdr3_nt: TGTGCCAGCAGCCCTACAGGGACCTACGAGCAGTACTTC; cdr3_aa: CASSPTGTYEQYF
v_call: TRBV6-1; j_call: TRBJ1-5; clone_size: .; d_call: TRBD1; cdr3_nt: TGTGCCAGCAGTAATAGACAGGGAAATCAGCCCCAGCATTTT; cdr3_aa: CASSNRQGNQPQHF
v_call: TRBV7-3; j_call: TRBJ2-2; clone_size: .; d_call: .; cdr3_nt: TGTGCCAGCAGCGGCCAGGGGGGCAACACCGGGGAGCTGTTTTTT; cdr3_aa: CASSGQGGNTGELFF
v_call: TRBV12-5; j_call: TRBJ2-7; clone_size: .; d_call: TRBD1; cdr3_nt: TGTGCTAGTGGTTTGATCACTCTCGGGACAGGGGGCGAGCAGTACTTC; cdr3_aa: CASGLITLGTGGEQYF
v_call: TRBV5-1; j_call: TRBJ1-1; clone_size: few; d_call: .; cdr3_nt: TGCGCCAGCAGCTTTAGGGACTTGAACACTGAAGCTTTCTTT; cdr3_aa: CASSFRDLNTEAFF
v_call: TRBV15; j_call: TRBJ2-7; clone_size: .; d_call: .; cdr3_nt: TGTGCCACCAGCTTGGGCGGGGAGCTCTACGAGCAGTACTTC; cdr3_aa: CATSLGGELYEQYF
v_call: TRBV12-2; j_call: TRBJ1-1; clone_size: .; d_call: .; cdr3_nt: TGTGCAAGTCGCTTAGGACTTCGGGATAAGAACACTGAAGCTTTCTTT; cdr3_aa: CASRLGLRDKNTEAFF
v_call: TRBV10-3; j_call: TRBJ2-1; clone_size: once; d_call: TRBD2; cdr3_nt: TGTGCCATCAGTGAGGGACTAGCGGGACACAATGAGCAGTTCTTC; cdr3_aa: CAISEGLAGHNEQFF
v_call: TRBV11-2; j_call: TRBJ2-2; clone_size: .; d_call: TRBD1; cdr3_nt: TGTGCCAGCAGCTACCGCGCGGGAGGTGGGACAGGGGGCAGGGAGCTGTTTTTT; cdr3_aa: CASSYRAGGGTGGRELFF
v_call: TRBV9; j_call: TRBJ1-3; clone_size: .; d_call: .; cdr3_nt: TGTGCCAGCAGCGTACAGGGGCCTGGAAACACCATATATTTT; cdr3_aa: CASSVQGPGNTIYF
v_call: TRBV6-5; j_call: TRBJ2-1; clone_size: .; d_call: TRBD1; cdr3_nt: TGTGCCAGCAGGCGTACAGGGGGCGATGAGCAGTTCTTC; cdr3_aa: CASRRTGGDEQFF
v_call: TRBV5-4; j_call: TRBJ1-3; clone_size: .; d_call: .; cdr3_nt: TGTGCCAGCAGACTCGACAGCCACTCTGGAAACACCATATATTTT; cdr3_aa: CASRLDSHSGNTIYF
v_call: TRBV18; j_call: TRBJ1-2; clone_size: medium-sized; d_call: .; cdr3_nt: TGTGCCAGCTCACCACCGTCCGGGGATGGCTACACCTTC; cdr3_aa: CASSPPSGDGYTF
v_call: TRBV28; j_call: TRBJ2-7; clone_size: .; d_call: TRBD1; cdr3_nt: TGTGCCAGCAGTTGGACAGGGGGCACCTACGAGCAGTACTTC; cdr3_aa: CASSWTGGTYEQYF
v_call: TRBV7-9; j_call: TRBJ2-2; clone_size: .; d_call: .; cdr3_nt: TGTGCCAGCAGCTTAGCGAGGGACTCCCTTTCCACCGGGGAGCTGTTTTTT; cdr3_aa: CASSLARDSLSTGELFF
v_call: TRBV6-4; j_call: TRBJ2-2; clone_size: .; d_call: .; cdr3_nt: TGTGCCAGCAGTCCCCAGGGCGGTACGAACACCGGGGAGCTGTTTTTT; cdr3_aa: CASSPQGGTNTGELFF
v_call: TRBV6-5; j_call: TRBJ2-7; clone_size: .; d_call: .; cdr3_nt: TGTGCCAGCAGTTACTCGGGACTTTCAAGGACCTACGAGCAGTACTTC; cdr3_aa: CASSYSGLSRTYEQYF
v_call: TRBV5-5; j_call: TRBJ2-7; clone_size: few; d_call: TRBD2; cdr3_nt: TGTGCCAGCAGCTCAACTAGCGGGGGGGCCTACGAGCAGTACTTC; cdr3_aa: CASSSTSGGAYEQYF
v_call: TRBV30; j_call: TRBJ2-5; clone_size: .; d_call: .; cdr3_nt: TGTGCCTGGAGTTCGGGGGAGCAGACCCAGTACTTC; cdr3_aa: CAWSSGEQTQYF